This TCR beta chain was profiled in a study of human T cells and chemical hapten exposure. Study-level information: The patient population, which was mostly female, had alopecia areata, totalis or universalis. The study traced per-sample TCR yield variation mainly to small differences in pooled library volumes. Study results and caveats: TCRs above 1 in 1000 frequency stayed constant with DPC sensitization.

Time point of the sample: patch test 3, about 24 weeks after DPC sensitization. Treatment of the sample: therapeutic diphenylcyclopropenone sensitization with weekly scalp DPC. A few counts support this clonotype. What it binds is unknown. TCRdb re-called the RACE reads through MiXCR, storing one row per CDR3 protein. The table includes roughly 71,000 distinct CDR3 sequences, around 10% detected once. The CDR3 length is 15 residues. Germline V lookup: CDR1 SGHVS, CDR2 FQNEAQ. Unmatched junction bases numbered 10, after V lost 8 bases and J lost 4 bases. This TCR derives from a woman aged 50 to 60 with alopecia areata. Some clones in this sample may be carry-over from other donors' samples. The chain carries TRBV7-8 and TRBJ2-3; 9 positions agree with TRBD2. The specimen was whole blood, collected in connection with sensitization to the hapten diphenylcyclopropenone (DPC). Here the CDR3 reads CASAVGTSSPDTQYF. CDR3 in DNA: TGTGCCAGCGCCGTTGGGACTAGCAGCCCAGATACGCAGTATTTT. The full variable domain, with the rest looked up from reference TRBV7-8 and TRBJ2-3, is GAGVSQSPRYKVAKRGQDVALRCDPISGHVSLFWYQQALGQGPEFLTYFQNEAQLDKSGLPSDRFFAERPEGSVSTLKIQRTQQEDSAVYLCASAVGTSSPDTQYFGPGTRLTVL.